Reported below is one T cell receptor (beta chain). The antigen remains undetermined. Germline V gene lookup returns CDR1 MDHEN and CDR2 SYDVKM. This CDR3 has 15 residues. Trimming left V 2 bases short and J 4 bases short, with 12 bases between. This entry belongs to a study of shared clonotypes between healthy human individuals. About the study: Researchers assigned three CD4 naive, three CD4 memory, two CD8 naive and one CD8 memory plate to each donor.

DNA at approximately 200 ng, roughly 27,000 T cell genomes, went into sorted-subset replicate PCRs. Only in-frame clones appear in the TCRdb table, and some are missing; sequencing was by immunoSEQ multiplex PCR. The sample yields approximately 95,000 clones, less than 80% seen once. Whole-study findings and limits: The genetic and exposure-history diversity represented was limited by few donors. Sampling covered nothing but blood. Tissue TCR repertoires likely differ from those found in blood.

The receptor was isolated from a man aged 25-45 years in good health. Sequenced input: memory CD8+ T cells sorted from blood. Noted subset: CD45RO+ cells pooled with CCR7-negative TemRA cells. This chain links TRBV28 with TRBJ2-1; D ambiguous. This CDR3 is CASSLVGVSYNEQFF. CDR3 sequence (DNA): TGTGCCAGCAGTTTAGTTGGGGTATCATACAATGAGCAGTTCTTC.